Sequencing of this T cell receptor beta chain was carried out in a study of shared clonotypes between healthy human individuals. Clones were read by immunoSEQ multiplex PCR, and TCRdb kept only the in-frame ones, dropping some. Seen here are 550,000 to 850,000 clones, around 77% observed once, and the top ten hold under 2%. As for this clone: This same CDR3 is encoded by further DNA sequences in the sample.

The CDR3 runs to 14 residues. Deletions cut 1 base from V and 0 bases from J, with 5 bases between. Germline values: CDR1 SGHRS, CDR2 YFSETQ. The rearrangement links TRBV5-1 to TRBJ1-3; D is uncertain. The receptor was derived from a young woman in good health. The sequenced sample consisted of memory CD4+ T cells sorted from blood. The sample's subset: CD45RA-negative fraction. The CDR3 region is CASSLSSSGNTIYF. The CDR3 DNA is TGCGCCAGCAGCTTGTCGAGCTCTGGAAACACCATATATTTT.